The text below deals with one T cell receptor (beta chain). These data originate in a study of control samples from healthy donors and cancer patients. Generated by immunoSEQ multiplex PCR, the TCRdb table keeps only in-frame clones and is missing some. This repertoire shows roughly 100,000 clones, roughly 89% found once; its top ten account for 3%. The CDR3 length is 14 residues. Germline V gene data show CDR1 as SGHAT and CDR2 as FQNNGV. After removal of 2 bases from V and 3 bases from J, the junction contained 3 bases not matched to a gene. Source material: blood. The TCR originated in a human donor in good health. The donor label of this sample is uncertain. The gene calls are TRBV11-2 and TRBJ2-7; 8 bases are shared with TRBD1. The CDR3 here is CASSLYRGNYEQYF. The CDR3 DNA reads TGTGCCAGCAGCTTATACAGGGGGAACTACGAGCAGTACTTC.